This entry lists 26 T cell receptor beta chains sequenced from one sample in a study of T cells in Graves' hyperthyroidism and ophthalmopathy. RNA transcripts were the template for amplifying TCR beta CDR3 regions. Primed by the HTBI set, a first-round RT-PCR was run on the TCR CDR3. TCRdb passed the multiplex PCR reads through MiXCR, listing each CDR3 protein once. The sample includes about 340,000 distinct CDR3 sequences, roughly a fifth of them seen just once. Source material: blood. These receptors were obtained from a woman aged 45-60 years with Graves' hyperthyroidism.

The chain employs TRBV12-3 or TRBV12-4 and TRBJ1-4; tentatively, D is TRBD1 (5 bases). The germline V and J ends were trimmed by 2 bases and 5 bases, with 12 bases remaining between them. The CDR3 is 15 residues long. DNA for the CDR3: TGTGCCAGCAGTTTATCAGGGCGAGGCAATGAAAAACTGTTTTTT. Translation gives CASSLSGRGNEKLFF.

The rearrangement joins TRBV20-1 to TRBJ1-1; D ambiguous. CDR3 size: 13 residues. The V and J ends lost 8 bases and 11 bases respectively, with 24 bases between them. Germline V gives CDR1 DFQATT, CDR2 SNEGSKA (reference sequence). Here the CDR3 DNA reads TGCAGTTTCCAATCGGACGGAGAACACTGGGCTTTCTTT. Translation gives CSFQSDGEHWAFF.

This clonotype has at least ten counts. This sequence joins TRBV20-1 and TRBJ2-5; 8 bases line up with TRBD2. After removal of 6 bases from V and 2 bases from J, the junction contained 5 bases not matched to a gene. CDR1 is DFQATT, CDR2 SNEGSKA, per germline (reference sequence). This CDR3 is built from 13 residues. Here the CDR3 reads CSAPGTSQETQYF. CDR3 nucleotides: TGCAGTGCGCCCGGGACTAGTCAAGAGACCCAGTACTTC.

This chain joins TRBV2 and TRBJ1-5; 8 bases match TRBD1. The CDR3 contains 17 residues. V gave up 5 bases and J gave up 0 bases; unmatched junction bases: 9. Germline CDR1 is SNHLY and CDR2 is FYNNEI. DNA for the CDR3: TGTGCCAGCAGTCGGACAGGGCTCGGGAATAGCAATCAGCCCCAGCATTTT. Translated: CASSRTGLGNSNQPQHF.

In this sample, this clonotype turned up many times. The genes are TRBV11-2 and TRBJ2-7; D possibly uses TRBD1 or TRBD2 (5 bases each). This CDR3 spans 14 amino acids. The V gene's germline CDR1 is SGHAT and CDR2 FQNNGV. V was shortened by 4 bases and J by 0 bases, with 10 bases between the two germline ends. For the CDR3, the DNA is TGTGCCAGCAGCTGGCCGGGACGCTCCTACGAGCAGTACTTC. The encoded protein is CASSWPGRSYEQYF.

V gene TRBV6-1 combines with J gene TRBJ1-2, with a possible D match to TRBD1 (6 bases). The V end was cut by 6 bases, the J end by 8 bases, with 19 bases between. The CDR3 runs to 14 residues. CDR1 is MNHNS and CDR2 is SASEGT in the germline V gene. The CDR3 bases are TGTGCCAGCAGAAGGACAGCTACCGCGGGGGGCTACACCTTC. Amino acids: CASRRTATAGGYTF.

This clonotype was picked up many times. For the CDR3, the DNA is TGTGCCAGCACACGGGGATTGAGCACTGAAGCTTTCTTT. Protein product: CASTRGLSTEAFF. This chain connects TRBV6-1 to TRBJ1-1; D uncertain. Trimming shortened V by 7 bases and J by 4 bases, and 13 bases separated the two germline ends. This CDR3 comprises 13 residues. Germline V lookup: CDR1 MNHNS, CDR2 SASEGT.

Regarding this clonotype: Possible read error: a much larger clone is one base away. The V call is TRBV2, the J call TRBJ2-2; 10 bases fit TRBD1. V dropped 7 bases and J dropped 2; count of bases not matched to a gene: 7. This CDR3 region has 16 residues. CDR1 is SNHLY, CDR2 FYNNEI, per germline. The CDR3, as DNA: TGTGCCAGCATTCCCGGGACAGGGGAAAACACCGGGGAGCTGTTTTTT. It is translated as CASIPGTGENTGELFF.

The rearrangement uses TRBV28 and TRBJ1-2; D is uncertain. The CDR3 is 12 amino acids. Germline V lookup: CDR1 MDHEN, CDR2 SYDVKM. Trimming took off 6 bases at V and 5 bases at J, with 10 bases between the two ends. The CDR3 here is CASRLPVYGYTF. The CDR3 DNA sequence: TGTGCCAGCAGGTTACCGGTTTATGGCTACACCTTC.

This clonotype was observed a few times. This sequence joins TRBV7-6 and TRBJ1-2, with D possibly TRBD1 on 5 matching bases. This CDR3 spans 16 amino acids. CDR1 is SGHVS and CDR2 is FNYEAQ in the germline V gene. Trimming took off 5 bases at V and 1 base at J, with 17 bases between the two ends. CDR3 protein: CASSPRVRAGNYGYTF. CDR3 DNA sequence: TGTGCCAGCAGCCCCAGGGTGAGGGCCGGTAACTATGGCTACACCTTC.

Many counts were recorded for this clonotype. The chain carries TRBV12-3 or TRBV12-4 and TRBJ1-1; D might be TRBD1 (5 bases). V gave up 3 bases and J gave up 10 bases, with 12 bases separating them. The CDR3 is 12 residues long. CDR3 nucleotide sequence: TGTGCCAGCAGTTTGGGGGGAGTTGGAGCTTTCTTT. It encodes CASSLGGVGAFF.

This clonotype was detected ten times or more. This chain links TRBV5-1 with TRBJ1-1; no clear D. V was trimmed by 0 bases and J by 7 bases, leaving 16 bases between them. From germline, CDR1 is SGHRS and CDR2 YFSETQ. This CDR3 has 15 amino acids. The CDR3, as DNA: TGCGCCAGCAGCTTGGGCGTTGGGGTGAGGATTGAAGCTTTCTTT. Its protein product is CASSLGVGVRIEAFF.

The rearrangement joins TRBV7-2 to TRBJ2-6, with unresolved D. The V and J ends lost 4 bases and 0 bases respectively, with 7 bases between them. CDR1 SGHTA and CDR2 FQGNSA come from the germline V gene. The length of the CDR3 is 15 residues. This chain's CDR3 is CASSSDGSGANVLTF. The CDR3 DNA reads TGTGCCAGCAGCTCAGACGGCTCTGGGGCCAACGTCCTGACTTTC.

This chain joins TRBV2 and TRBJ1-1; D call uncertain. This CDR3 contains 13 residues. Deletions cut 7 bases from V and 6 bases from J, with 15 bases between. Germline-derived CDR1 and CDR2 are SNHLY and FYNNEI. The CDR3 loop reads CASIPGVQPEAFF. In nucleotides, the CDR3 is TGTGCCAGCATCCCAGGAGTCCAACCTGAAGCTTTCTTT.

This clonotype was observed a handful of times. The CDR3 sequence is CASSIGRNPYQETQYF. CDR3 sequence (DNA): TGTGCCAGTAGTATAGGGCGCAACCCTTACCAAGAGACCCAGTACTTC. The rearrangement links TRBV19 to TRBJ2-5; no clear D. V was pared by 1 base and J by 0 bases, with 12 bases between. This CDR3 is 16 amino acids long. In germline, CDR1 is LNHDA, CDR2 SQIVND (reference sequence).

This clonotype came up many times. V gene TRBV28 combines with J gene TRBJ1-2, with TRBD1 identical over 7 bases. Germline trimming cut 6 bases from V and 4 bases from J; bases unmatched to any gene: 5. This CDR3 spans 13 amino acids. CDR1 is MDHEN and CDR2 is SYDVKM in the germline V gene. CDR3 nucleotide sequence: TGTGCCAGCAGGGAAGGGACAGTCTATGGCTACACCTTC. It specifies CASREGTVYGYTF.

Comments on this clonotype: One end of the junction varies from germline; a read error may be responsible. The gene calls are TRBV27 and TRBJ2-7; 11 bases map to TRBD2. Germline CDR1 and CDR2: MNHEY and SMNVEV (reference sequence). The CDR3 totals 16 residues. CDR3 nucleotide sequence: TGTGCCAGCAGTTTAGCTACTAGCGGGAGTTTCTACGAGCGGTACTTC. Translation gives CASSLATSGSFYERYF.

This clonotype was picked up many times. The chain joins TRBV7-8 to TRBJ2-7, with 13 bases aligning to TRBD2. Unmatched junction bases numbered 14, after V lost 5 bases and J lost 4 bases. There are 18 residues in the CDR3. The germline CDR1 and CDR2 sequences are SGHVS and FQNEAQ. The CDR3 DNA reads as TGTGCCAGCAGCCGTACCACTAGCGGGAGGGCCGGAAGGTACGAGCAGTACTTC. Translating it yields CASSRTTSGRAGRYEQYF.

Comments on this clonotype: Germline is not matched at one junction end, which may reflect a read error. The chain combines TRBV28 with TRBJ2-1; the D is unclear. The CDR3 consists of 14 residues. Germline assignment: CDR1 MDHEN and CDR2 SYDVKM. The DNA of the CDR3 is TGTGCCAACAGTCCTGTTAGGCGGAGCTACGAGCAGTTCTTC. Amino acid sequence: CANSPVRRSYEQFF. Full variable domain (outside the CDR3, taken from reference TRBV28 and TRBJ2-1): DVKVTQSSRYLVKRTGEKVFLECVQDMDHENMFWYRQDPGLGLRLIYFSYDVKMKEKGDIPEGYSVSREKKERFSLILESASTNQTSMYLCANSPVRRSYEQFFGPGTRLTVL.

This clonotype was recorded many times. J is TRBJ2-2 and V is TRBV11-3; 9 bases align to TRBD2. The germline V gene has CDR1 SGHNT and CDR2 YENEEA. The ends lost 0 bases at V and 7 bases at J; junction bases unmatched: 6. This CDR3 contains 16 residues. For the CDR3, the DNA is TGTGCCAGCAGCTTAGATCTAGCGGGACCACTCGGGGAGCTGTTTTTT. Protein sequence: CASSLDLAGPLGELFF.

In its sample, this clonotype was seen many times. This chain connects TRBV7-9 to TRBJ2-1; 9 bases fit TRBD2. This CDR3 comprises 15 residues. Germline CDR1 and CDR2: SEHNR and FQNEAQ (reference sequence). V was clipped by 3 bases and J by 4 bases; unmatched bases: 4. This CDR3 is CASSLREGQYNEQFF. CDR3 coding DNA: TGTGCCAGCAGCTTGCGGGAGGGCCAATACAATGAGCAGTTCTTC.

The V call is TRBV7-2, the J call TRBJ1-2; D remains unclear. This CDR3 contains 16 residues. V lost 7 bases to trimming and J lost 2 bases, with 20 bases between them. Germline V lookup: CDR1 SGHTA, CDR2 FQGNSA. CDR3 region: CASTRAPLGNNYGYTF. The CDR3, as DNA: TGTGCCAGCACCCGCGCGCCATTAGGGAACAACTATGGCTACACCTTC.

This clonotype was counted at least ten times. V is TRBV7-2 and J is TRBJ2-7, with 10 bases aligning to TRBD2. Looked up from germline, CDR1 is SGHTA and CDR2 is FQGNSA. The CDR3 is 14 residues long. The V and J ends lost 5 bases and 3 bases, in that order; junction bases with no gene match: 4. The CDR3 coding sequence is TGTGCCAGCAGCGATACTAGCGGGGACTACGAGCAGTACTTC. Encoded protein: CASSDTSGDYEQYF.

The V gene is TRBV29-1, the J gene TRBJ1-1, with 10 bases matching TRBD1. The V gene's germline CDR1 is SQVTM and CDR2 ANQGSEA. The CDR3 runs to 13 residues. V was clipped by 1 base and J by 5 bases; unmatched bases: 1. CDR3: CSVEAGQGTEAFF. For the CDR3, the DNA is TGCAGCGTTGAAGCGGGACAGGGGACTGAAGCTTTCTTT.

This clonotype was detected a few times. The chain links TRBV20-1 to TRBJ1-5, with TRBD1 as a possible D gene (6 bases). The V end was cut by 3 bases, the J end by 0 bases, with 12 bases between. There are 15 residues in the CDR3. From germline, CDR1 is DFQATT and CDR2 SNEGSKA (reference sequence). The CDR3 DNA is TGCAGTGCTAGCGGGGGCCCCATTAGCAATCAGCCCCAGCATTTT. This translates into CSASGGPISNQPQHF.

This clonotype was found many times. The chain uses TRBV28 and TRBJ1-2; tentative D call: TRBD1 (6 bases). V was trimmed by 5 bases and J by 7 bases, leaving 17 bases between them. The CDR3 consists of 14 residues. The germline gives CDR1 MDHEN, CDR2 SYDVKM. The CDR3: CASSLGGSLPGYTF. The CDR3 DNA sequence: TGTGCCAGCAGTCTCGGGGGCAGTCTTCCTGGCTACACCTTC.